Sequencing of this TCR beta chain was carried out in a study of regulatory T cells in long-lasting Graves disease. The study's findings and limits: Authors noted too few samples as a limitation.

Germline assignment: CDR1 DFQATT and CDR2 SNEGSKA (reference sequence). V lost 5 bases, J lost 2 bases, and 9 bases stayed unmatched. The length of the CDR3 is 15 residues. Regarding time point: newly diagnosed GD, antithyroid drugs for less than 3 months. Isolated PBMC RNA provided the starting material for the TCR library. On this clonotype itself: What it binds is not known.

Researchers made TCR beta libraries by using iRepertoire HTBI primers and running Arm-PCR on CDR3 regions. TCRdb processed the multiplex PCR reads anew with MiXCR; each CDR3 protein has one entry. This sample yields a few hundred thousand distinct CDR3 sequences, of which about 10% are seen a single time; about 20% belongs to the top ten. The same data also contributed to another study, on T cells in Graves' hyperthyroidism and ophthalmopathy. That study adds: For Graves' hyperthyroidism to be stable, ophthalmopathy could not progress within 18 months.

This TCR was sampled from a woman aged 18-29 years with Graves disease. This sequence joins TRBV20-1 and TRBJ2-3, with TRBD2 matching 8 bases. Here the sequenced sample was peripheral blood mononuclear cells (PBMCs), taken at new diagnosis, from a patient treated with antithyroid drugs. The CDR3 spells CSAGRLGRATDTQYF. The CDR3 bases are TGCAGTGCTGGACGTCTCGGGAGGGCCACAGATACGCAGTATTTT.